The rows below give T cell receptor beta chains drawn from one sample of a study of persistence of HIV-infected CD4 T cells. Antigen specificity for these receptors is unknown. The protocol was immunoSEQ multiplex PCR, while the TCRdb copy is restricted to in-frame clones and leaves out a portion. Here the sample spans tens of thousands of clones, about 81% being singletons. The sample here was CD4+ T cells sorted from PBMCs after roughly 20-hour stimulation, taken from a patient who received antiretroviral therapy. All receptors derive from an adult man with HIV who was CMV-seropositive. Both conserved end residues are part of each CDR3. A D gene is named only where the DNA matches it firmly. Clone size is not always given. Where it is, it says once, few, many or a class for expanded clones.

clone_size j_call cdr3_length v_call d_call cdr3_nt cdr3_aa
. TRBJ2-7 14 TRBV6-4 . TGTGCCAGCAGTGAATCCCAGGGTACCTACGAGCAGTACTTC CASSESQGTYEQYF
. TRBJ2-1 17 TRBV7-7 TRBD1 TGTGCCAGCAGCCCCCGTAGGGGGACAGGCTCCTACAATGAGCAGTTCTTC CASSPRRGTGSYNEQFF
. TRBJ2-3 15 TRBV7-6 . TGTGCCAGCAGCCGTAAGGGGGGTCTCACAGATACGCAGTATTTT CASSRKGGLTDTQYF
. TRBJ1-2 14 TRBV5-8 . TGTGCCAGCAGGCGGGGACAAGGCGACTATGGCTACACCTTC CASRRGQGDYGYTF
. TRBJ1-5 16 TRBV4-1 TRBD1 TGCGCCAGCAGCCAACCCTACAGGGGGCGAGGTCAGCCCCAGCATTTT CASSQPYRGRGQPQHF
. TRBJ1-5 16 TRBV6-1 . TGTGCCAGCAGTGAAAGGCTGAGACAGGTCAATCAGCCCCAGCATTTT CASSERLRQVNQPQHF
. TRBJ2-1 15 TRBV19 . TGTGCCAGTGCAGGGGACAAAGTATCCTACAATGAGCAGTTCTTC CASAGDKVSYNEQFF
once TRBJ2-6 18 TRBV21-1 . TGTGCCAGCAGCACAGTCGCGACGGGTTACTCTGGGGCCAACGTCCTGACTTTC CASSTVATGYSGANVLTF
. TRBJ1-5 15 TRBV7-8 TRBD1 TGTGCCAGCAGCTCGGACAGGGGAGGTAAACAGCCCCAGCATTTT CASSSDRGGKQPQHF
. TRBJ2-1 14 TRBV6-6 TRBD2 TGTGCCAGCTGGACGGGGGGGACTAACAATGAGCAGTTCTTC CASWTGGTNNEQFF
once TRBJ1-4 14 TRBV2 TRBD1 TGTGCCAGCAGGGGGACAGGCGGCGGTGAAAAACTGTTTTTT CASRGTGGGEKLFF
. TRBJ1-1 17 TRBV7-2 . TGTGCCAGCAGCTTAGAGAGACCCCTAAGGTCGAACACTGAAGCTTTCTTT CASSLERPLRSNTEAFF
once TRBJ1-5 11 TRBV6-5 . TGTGCCAGCAGGGAGAATCAGCCCCAGCATTTT CASRENQPQHF
. TRBJ2-7 15 TRBV19 . TGTGCCAGTACTCGAAACGGGGAGGCAACGGACGAGCAGTACTTC CASTRNGEATDEQYF
. TRBJ1-2 14 TRBV7-9 . TGTGCCAGCAGCCGAGGGGAGACGACCTATGGCTACACCTTC CASSRGETTYGYTF
. TRBJ1-5 15 TRBV6-5 . TGTGCCAGCAGCGAGGCGGGGAAGGGCAATCAGCCCCAGCATTTT CASSEAGKGNQPQHF
. TRBJ1-5 14 TRBV18 TRBD1 TGCGCCAGCTCACCGGGACAGAACCGTCAGCCCCAGCATTTT CASSPGQNRQPQHF
. TRBJ2-7 12 TRBV2 . TGTGCCAGCAGATTGCTTTATAACGAGCAGTACTTC CASRLLYNEQYF
. TRBJ1-1 13 TRBV14 TRBD1 TGTGCCAGCGGGCTGGCAGGGGGGCCAGGAGCTTTCTTT CASGLAGGPGAFF
. TRBJ2-7 14 TRBV6-6 TRBD1 TGTGCCAGCAGTTACTCGACGACAGGGCACGAGCAGTACTTC CASSYSTTGHEQYF
. TRBJ2-1 15 TRBV15 . TGTGCCACCAGCTACGGCAAAATCTCCTACAATGAGCAGTTCTTC CATSYGKISYNEQFF
. TRBJ2-2 16 TRBV18 . TGTGCCAGCTCACCGCCCGGGGACCTGAACACCGGGGAGCTGTTTTTT CASSPPGDLNTGELFF
. TRBJ2-1 15 TRBV5-4 TRBD2 TGTGCCAGCAGCCCCTCTAGCGGGGGGGTTTATGAGCAGTTCTTC CASSPSSGGVYEQFF
. TRBJ2-3 16 TRBV19 . TGTGCCAGTAGTATGGGGGGGCAGGGAGGCACAGATACGCAGTATTTT CASSMGGQGGTDTQYF
few TRBJ2-3 17 TRBV24-1 . TGTGCCACCAGTGACCGTCCTAGGGGCGCGGGCACAGATACGCAGTATTTT CATSDRPRGAGTDTQYF
. TRBJ1-1 14 TRBV7-9 TRBD1 TGTGCCAGCAGCTTTCCACAGGGGAGGACTGAAGCTTTCTTT CASSFPQGRTEAFF
. TRBJ2-7 16 TRBV4-2 TRBD2 TGTGCCAGCAGCCAAGATGGGACTAGCGGATCCTACGAGCAGTACTTC CASSQDGTSGSYEQYF
. TRBJ1-4 15 TRBV7-9 . TGTGCCAGCAGCTTAGACGCGGGCTACGGGGAAAAACTGTTTTTT CASSLDAGYGEKLFF
. TRBJ1-2 11 TRBV28 . TGTGCCAGCAGTCGTATAGATGGCTACACCTTC CASSRIDGYTF
. TRBJ1-3 15 TRBV2 TRBD1 TGTGCCAGCAGTTTATCAGGGGGCGCAGGAAACACCATATATTTT CASSLSGGAGNTIYF
. TRBJ1-2 14 TRBV24-1 . TGTGCCACCAGTGATTTTGCAAGGAACTATGGCTACACCTTC CATSDFARNYGYTF
. TRBJ1-2 16 TRBV6-6 . TGTGCCAGCAGGGGCAACCAGGGTGGGGTTAACTATGGCTACACCTTC CASRGNQGGVNYGYTF
. TRBJ2-3 13 TRBV2 . TGTGCCAGCACTGAACAGGGAACAGATACGCAGTATTTT CASTEQGTDTQYF
. TRBJ2-7 13 TRBV10-1 . TGCGCCAGCAGTCCGGTACGTTCCTACGAGCAGTACTTC CASSPVRSYEQYF
. TRBJ1-1 14 TRBV19 . TGTGCCAGTAGTTTAGGGACGGGGAACACTGAAGCTTTCTTT CASSLGTGNTEAFF
. TRBJ2-1 15 TRBV7-8 TRBD2 TGTGCCAGCAGCCTTAGCGGGGCCTCCTACAATGAGCAGTTCTTC CASSLSGASYNEQFF
. TRBJ1-2 13 TRBV5-6 . TGTGCCAGCAGCCCGGCCGCAGGGGATGGCTACACCTTC CASSPAAGDGYTF
once TRBJ2-3 15 TRBV3-1/TRBV3-2 . TGTGCCAGCAGCCAACAGCGGCAGGGGACAGATACGCAGTATTTT CASSQQRQGTDTQYF
few TRBJ1-6 14 TRBV6-5 TRBD1 TGTGCCAGCAGTTCCGGGACAGGGAATTCACCCCTCCACTTT CASSSGTGNSPLHF
. TRBJ1-6 12 TRBV29-1 TRBD1 TGCAGCGTCCGGGACAGTAATTCACCCCTCCACTTT CSVRDSNSPLHF
. TRBJ2-1 16 TRBV2 . TGTGCCAGCAGCGCCGAGGCAGGGGGGCTTCTAAATGAGCAGTTCTTC CASSAEAGGLLNEQFF
few TRBJ2-2 16 TRBV5-1 TRBD1 TGCGCCAGCAGCTTGGGGACAGGGGTTAAAACCGGGGAGCTGTTTTTT CASSLGTGVKTGELFF
. TRBJ2-3 14 TRBV4-1 . TGCGCCAGCAGCCAAGAGGGCAGGAGGGATACGCAGTATTTT CASSQEGRRDTQYF
. TRBJ1-3 14 TRBV6-1 . TGTGCCAGCAGTGAAGGGCCGCTTGGAAACACCATATATTTT CASSEGPLGNTIYF
. TRBJ2-3 15 TRBV9 . TGTGCCAGCAGCACACGACAGGAGAGCACAGATACGCAGTATTTT CASSTRQESTDTQYF
. TRBJ2-6 15 TRBV7-9 . TGTGCCAGCAGCCCACCGGGAGTTGGGGCCAACGTCCTGACTTTC CASSPPGVGANVLTF
. TRBJ1-6 14 TRBV3-1/TRBV3-2 TRBD1 TGTGCCAGCAGCCGGGGACAGGATAATTCACCCCTCCACTTT CASSRGQDNSPLHF
. TRBJ1-2 15 TRBV27 . TGTGCCAGCAGTCCGCTCGACAGGCTTAACTATGGCTACACCTTC CASSPLDRLNYGYTF
. TRBJ2-6 15 TRBV5-1 . TGCGCCAGCAGATCTGGGGGCTCTGGGGCCAACGTCCTGACTTTC CASRSGGSGANVLTF
. TRBJ2-3 15 TRBV7-8 . TGTGCCAGCAGCTCTACTAGAGACTACACAGATACGCAGTATTTT CASSSTRDYTDTQYF